These T cell receptor beta chains were read from a single sample in a study of blood T cells in healthy people across ages. TCRdb reanalysed the 5' RACE reads using MiXCR and keeps one entry per CDR3 protein. The table includes around 1,600,000 distinct CDR3 sequences, less than 45% detected once. Sequencing was carried out using blood. These receptors were taken from a woman between 18 and 29 years old in good health. Both conserved end residues are part of each CDR3. The D gene is left open where the match is weak. Clone size is shown for a subset of rows, as once, few, many or a class of expanded clone.

clone_size	v_call	j_call	d_call	cdr3_nt	cdr3_aa
.	TRBV7-9	TRBJ2-1	TRBD2	TGTGCCAGCAGCAATGGACTAGCGGGTGAGCAGTTCTTC	CASSNGLAGEQFF
.	TRBV6-5	TRBJ2-1	.	TGTGCCAGCAGTTACATAGCCAGAAACTCCTACAATGAGCAGTTCTTC	CASSYIARNSYNEQFF
.	TRBV15	TRBJ2-7	TRBD1	TGTGCCACCAGCAGAGGAGGGGACAGTTCCTACGAGCAGTACTTC	CATSRGGDSSYEQYF
.	TRBV5-1	TRBJ1-6	TRBD1	TGCGCCAGCAGCCACGGGACAGGACCCTATAATTCACCCCTCCACTTT	CASSHGTGPYNSPLHF
few	TRBV20-1	TRBJ2-5	.	TGCAGTGCTACATACCCGGGGGACTTCCAAGAGACCCAGTACTTC	CSATYPGDFQETQYF
.	TRBV2	TRBJ2-6	.	TGTGCCAGCAGTGTTGAGACGGCCTACTCTGGGGCCAACGTCCTGACTTTC	CASSVETAYSGANVLTF
few	TRBV20-1	TRBJ2-3	TRBD2	TGCAGTGCTAGAGATTCGGCAGCGGGAGGGCCACAAGCCACAGATACGCAGTATTTT	CSARDSAAGGPQATDTQYF
.	TRBV5-1	TRBJ1-1	.	TGCGCCAGCAGCATGGAAGGGAGGGGGAACACTGAAGCTTTCTTT	CASSMEGRGNTEAFF
few	TRBV6-2/TRBV6-3	TRBJ1-5	TRBD1	TGTGCCAGCAGTTACGAGGGGACAGGGGGCTTCAATCAGCCCCAGCATTTT	CASSYEGTGGFNQPQHF
.	TRBV10-2	TRBJ2-1	.	TGCGTCAGCAGTGAGGGGCGCTTCAATGAGCAGTTCTTC	CVSSEGRFNEQFF
few	TRBV5-5	TRBJ1-2	TRBD1	TGTGCCAGCAGCCGACCAGGGGGAAGTGGCTACACCTTC	CASSRPGGSGYTF
.	TRBV20-1	TRBJ1-6	.	TGCAGTGCTCCGACAGTGGGGAGCTCCTATAATTCACCCCTCCACTTT	CSAPTVGSSYNSPLHF
.	TRBV11-1	TRBJ2-7	.	TGTGCCAGCAGCTTTGGAGTCCGTATCAGCTCCTACGAGCAGTACTTC	CASSFGVRISSYEQYF
few	TRBV4-3	TRBJ1-2	.	TGCGCCAGCAGCCAAGATCTAGGGGCAGTGGATTATGGCTACACCTTC	CASSQDLGAVDYGYTF
.	TRBV28	TRBJ2-1	.	TGTACCACCAATAGCGTGACCTCGGGCAATGAGCAGTTCTTC	CTTNSVTSGNEQFF
.	TRBV7-9	TRBJ1-2	TRBD1	TGTGCCAGCAGCTCGGACAGGGAGGGGTTTGGCTACACCTTC	CASSSDREGFGYTF
few	TRBV27	TRBJ2-1	.	TGTGCCAGCAGTTTAATCCTTGGCACTCTTGGCCTGTCCTACAATGAGCAGTTCTTC	CASSLILGTLGLSYNEQFF
.	TRBV20-1	TRBJ2-7	.	TGCAGTGCTAGCCTGGACGAGGATTACGAGCAGTACTTC	CSASLDEDYEQYF
.	TRBV20-1	TRBJ2-1	TRBD2	TGCAGTGCTAGAGCGATGCTAGCGGGCAATGAGCAGTTCTTC	CSARAMLAGNEQFF
.	TRBV12-3/TRBV12-4	TRBJ2-1	.	TGTGCCAGCAGAGGACAAGCCTGGGTAAACTACAATGAGCAGTTCTTC	CASRGQAWVNYNEQFF
.	TRBV7-2	TRBJ1-2	.	TGTGCCAGCAGCCTTTACAGGGATGGCTACACCTTC	CASSLYRDGYTF
.	TRBV7-6	TRBJ2-5	TRBD1	TGTGCCAGTGCCAGGGGGCGGCAAGAGACCCAGTACTTC	CASARGRQETQYF
.	TRBV2	TRBJ2-7	.	TGTGCCAGCAGCCGACGGGACAACCTCTACGAGCAGTACTTC	CASSRRDNLYEQYF
many	TRBV5-1	TRBJ1-1	TRBD1	TGTGCCAGCAGCTTAGACAGGGCGAACACTGAAGCTTTCTTT	CASSLDRANTEAFF
.	TRBV13	TRBJ1-2	.	TGTGCCAGCAGCCTCACGGTCGAGCCCCACTATGGCTACACCTTC	CASSLTVEPHYGYTF
many	TRBV7-2	TRBJ2-1	.	TGTGCCAGCAGTTCGCAGGGACATGAGCAGTTCTTC	CASSSQGHEQFF
.	TRBV6-2/TRBV6-3	TRBJ2-6	.	TGTGCCAGCAGGCCGACAGGTACTGGGGCCAACGTCCTGACTTTC	CASRPTGTGANVLTF
.	TRBV10-3	TRBJ1-4	.	TGTGCCATCAGTGAGCCGAATAATGAAAAACTGTTTTTT	CAISEPNNEKLFF
.	TRBV6-5	TRBJ1-2	.	TGTGCCAGCAGTTACTCAGGAGCGGGGATTGGCGGCTACACCTTC	CASSYSGAGIGGYTF
.	TRBV4-3	TRBJ2-2	TRBD2	TGCGCCAGCAGCCAAGGACTAGCGGGGCACACCGGGGAGCTGTTTTTT	CASSQGLAGHTGELFF
.	TRBV28	TRBJ2-4	.	TGTGCCAGCAGCCCCCAAGAGAGGGTTTACATTCAGTACTTC	CASSPQERVYIQYF
.	TRBV20-1	TRBJ2-3	.	TGCAGTGCTAGAAGTACCTACCAGGCAGATACGCAGTATTTT	CSARSTYQADTQYF